What follows is one TCR beta chain and its context. In the original analysis: Reference gene primers were amplified, and this amplification served to estimate nucleated cell counts. Generated by immunoSEQ multiplex PCR, the TCRdb table keeps only in-frame clones and is missing some. That table gives V, J and clone size, and the DNA gave D and trimming. The table includes roughly 20,000 clones, roughly 86% detected once. The entry originates in a study of blood T cell repertoires in COVID-19. About the study: Sources were T cells, B-cell-depleted T cells, or PBMCs; the material itself was cDNA or gDNA.

V lost 2 bases to trimming and J lost 4 bases, with 10 bases between them. Germline CDR1 reads SGHNT; CDR2 reads YENEEA. The CDR3 runs 14 residues. The chain carries TRBV11-3 and TRBJ2-3; weak D call: TRBD2 (6 bases). This receptor was identified in a human donor in a cohort sampled during active COVID-19. The specimen sequenced was peripheral blood. CDR3 in amino acids: CASSLTSISDTQYF. CDR3 bases: TGTGCCAGCAGCTTAACTAGCATATCAGATACGCAGTATTTT. The full variable domain, in which reference TRBV11-3 and TRBJ2-3 provide the parts outside the CDR3, is EAGVVQSPRYKIIEKKQPVAFWCNPISGHNTLYWYLQNLGQGPELLIRYENEEAVDDSQLPKDRFSAERLKGVDSTLKIQPAELGDSAVYLCASSLTSISDTQYFGPGTRLTVL.